Following are 18 T cell receptor beta chains from one sample sequenced in a study of glioma-infiltrating T cells. Using RNA template, CDR3s of TCR alpha and beta were amplified with iRepertoire arm-PCR. MiXCR, applied by TCRdb to the multiplex PCR reads, yields one record per CDR3 protein. The repertoire holds 300,000 to 400,000 distinct CDR3 sequences, roughly two fifths seen once, with around 12% in the top ten. The specimen sequenced was glioma tissue, nonneoplastic brain tissue, or PBMCs (not recorded which). These receptors originate from a human donor with low-grade glioma or glioblastoma, undergoing nonglioma brain surgery, or in good health (not recorded which).

With respect to this clonotype: A single base separates this from a much larger clone, so it may be a read error. V is TRBV6-5 and J is TRBJ2-1; 10 nucleotides match TRBD2. The DNA end favors TRBJ2-7, so the J call may be wrong. CDR3 size: 15 residues. The germline V gene encodes CDR1 MNHEY and CDR2 SVGAGI. CDR3 amino acids: CASSPGTSDLNEQYF. CDR3 sequence (DNA): TGTGCCAGCAGCCCCGGGACTAGCGACCTTAATGAGCAGTACTTC.

There are a few counts of this clonotype. The CDR3 protein is CASSLIGGWTGELFF. The CDR3 DNA is TGTGCCAGCAGTTTAATCGGGGGTTGGACCGGGGAGCTGTTTTTT. The chain couples TRBV27 to TRBJ2-2; tentatively, D is TRBD2 (6 bases). Germline V CDR1 and CDR2: MNHEY, SMNVEV (reference sequence). The CDR3 is 15 residues long. The V end lost 2 bases, the J end lost 5 bases, and 12 bases lay between the germline ends.

This clonotype occurred a few times. The genes are TRBV24-1 and TRBJ2-3; tentatively, D is TRBD1 or TRBD2 (5 bases each). The V end lost 2 bases, the J end lost 6 bases, and 14 bases lay between the germline ends. The CDR3 is 15 residues long. Germline CDR1 is KGHDR and CDR2 is SFDVKD. The CDR3, as DNA: TGTGCCACCAGTGATTCTTCCGGGACGGCCGATACGCAGTATTTT. Residues: CATSDSSGTADTQYF.

At least ten counts were recorded for this clonotype. This chain links TRBV27 with TRBJ2-2, with 8 bases aligning to TRBD2. The V segment lost 6 bases and the J segment 3 bases; nucleotides outside the gene matches: 6. The CDR3 runs to 15 residues. CDR1 and CDR2 from the germline V gene are MNHEY and SMNVEV (reference sequence). The CDR3 bases are TGTGCCAGCAGCCAGCGGGGGAGGGACACCGGGGAGCTGTTTTTT. It is translated as CASSQRGRDTGELFF.

This clonotype was found a few times. This chain connects TRBV28 to TRBJ1-1, with D possibly being TRBD1 (5 bases). The V end was cut by 3 bases, the J end by 3 bases, with 8 bases between. The CDR3 runs 13 residues. Germline CDR1 reads MDHEN; CDR2 reads SYDVKM. The CDR3 reads CASSLGRHTEAFF. CDR3 bases: TGTGCCAGCAGTTTGGGGCGGCACACTGAAGCTTTCTTT.

This clonotype was counted only a few times. The CDR3 here is CASSPPQYTGELFF. In DNA form, the CDR3 reads TGTGCCAGCAGCCCACCCCAATACACCGGGGAGCTGTTTTTT. The chain couples TRBV3-1 to TRBJ2-2; D remains ambiguous. V lost 4 bases to trimming and J lost 3 bases, with 9 bases between them. The germline V gene has CDR1 LGHDT and CDR2 YNNKEL (reference sequence). This CDR3 comprises 14 residues.

This clonotype came up many times. The rearrangement joins TRBV27 to TRBJ1-2; D may be TRBD1 (6 bases). Germline values: CDR1 MNHEY, CDR2 SMNVEV (reference sequence). The ends were cut back, 1 base at V and 4 bases at J, with 13 bases in the middle. This CDR3 contains 15 residues. The CDR3 DNA follows: TGTGCCAGCAGTTTATTCGCGCAGGGGACCTATGGCTACACCTTC. Amino acid sequence: CASSLFAQGTYGYTF.

This clonotype showed up just a few times. The chain has TRBV4-2 and TRBJ2-5, with 10 positions matching TRBD2. V gave up 0 bases and J gave up 4 bases; unmatched junction bases: 8. In germline, CDR1 is LGHNA, CDR2 YNFKEQ. The CDR3 extends over 17 amino acids. The CDR3, as DNA: TGTGCCAGCAGCCAAGATTTAGCCCCTAGCGGGAGAGAGACCCAGTACTTC. The encoded protein is CASSQDLAPSGRETQYF.

This clonotype was detected only a few times. The chain has TRBV5-4 and TRBJ1-2; 9 bases are shared with TRBD1. With 3 bases clipped from V and 7 bases from J, the junction kept 7 bases outside the gene matches. The CDR3 has 14 amino acids. Germline V gene lookup returns CDR1 SGHNT and CDR2 YYREEE (reference sequence). CDR3 region: CASSSAGTGFGYTF. The CDR3 region has the DNA TGTGCCAGCAGCTCGGCCGGGACAGGGTTTGGCTACACCTTC.

Concerning this clonotype itself: A much bigger clone sits one base away, suggesting this may be a read error. CDR3 residues: CATSNRLDGSYEQYF. The DNA of the CDR3 is TGTGCCACCAGCAACAGACTGGATGGCTCCTACGAGCAGTACTTC. The chain joins TRBV15 to TRBJ2-7; unclear D gene. Per germline, CDR1 LNHNV and CDR2 YYDKDF (reference sequence). This CDR3 spans 15 amino acids. Between the trimmed V and J ends, which lost 4 bases and 0 bases, there was a span of 13 bases.

This clonotype was counted many times. The V gene is TRBV6-1, the J gene TRBJ1-1; D call uncertain. This CDR3 contains 13 residues. Trimming removed 5 bases from V and 3 bases from J, with 10 bases in between. Germline loops: CDR1 MNHNS, CDR2 SASEGT. CDR3 nucleotides: TGTGCCAGCAGTTACGGGCTGTACACTGAAGCTTTCTTT. Encoded protein: CASSYGLYTEAFF.

For this clonotype: A much larger clone lies one base from this, so it may be a read error. The chain couples TRBV6-5 to TRBJ2-5; 8 bases match TRBD2. CDR3 size: 16 residues. Germline V lookup: CDR1 MNHEY, CDR2 SVGAGI. The CDR3 loop is CTSSGGDGGFQETQYF. The CDR3 DNA follows: TGTACCAGCAGCGGGGGAGACGGAGGGTTCCAAGAGACCCAGTACTTC.

Notes on this clonotype: A read error may explain this, as a much larger clone is one base away. This chain uses TRBV6-6 with TRBJ1-1; 8 bases match TRBD1. Germline V gene sequence: CDR1 MNHNY, CDR2 SVGAGI (reference sequence). V gave up 4 bases and J gave up 5 bases; unmatched junction bases: 6. This CDR3 spans 14 amino acids. The CDR3 loop reads CASSSQGAVTEAFF. CDR3 nucleotides: TGTGCCAGCAGTTCTCAGGGGGCTGTAACTGAAGCTTTCTTT.

V is TRBV4-2 and J is TRBJ2-7; 10 bases are shared with TRBD2. The CDR3 is 16 residues long. Losses at the gene ends were 4 bases for V and 0 bases for J; bases not matched to a gene: 6. Germline-derived CDR1 and CDR2 are LGHNA and YNFKEQ. CDR3 bases: TGTGCCAGCAGCCCCACTCTAGCGGGAGCCTCCTACGAGCAGTACTTC. Translation: CASSPTLAGASYEQYF.

This clonotype was found once. The genes are TRBV4-1 and TRBJ2-7; D is unresolved. CDR3 length: 14 amino acids. Trimming took 0 bases from V and 4 from J, leaving 10 bases between them. Germline values: CDR1 MGHRA, CDR2 YSYEKL. The CDR3 sequence is CASSQDRPIYEQYF. CDR3 nucleotides: TGCGCCAGCAGCCAAGATCGGCCAATTTACGAGCAGTACTTC.

This clonotype was seen a handful of times. The chain joins TRBV28 to TRBJ1-4, with D uncertain. CDR1 MDHEN and CDR2 SYDVKM come from the germline V gene. With 6 bases removed from V and 2 bases from J, the gap between germline ends came to 7 bases. The CDR3 is made up of 13 amino acids. The CDR3 nucleotides are TGTGCCAGCAGGACGATCACTAATGAAAAACTGTTTTTT. Translation: CASRTITNEKLFF.

This clonotype was found many times. This rearrangement joins TRBV6-2 or TRBV6-3 to TRBJ2-3; D may match TRBD1 or TRBD2 (5 bases each). With 0 bases removed from V and 2 bases from J, the gap between germline ends came to 15 bases. The germline CDR1 and CDR2 sequences are MNHEY and SVGEGT. This CDR3 spans 17 amino acids. The DNA of the CDR3 is TGTGCCAGCAGTTACTCTACCCGGGACCTCAACACAGATACGCAGTATTTT. This translates into CASSYSTRDLNTDTQYF.

This clonotype has a handful of counts. J is TRBJ2-1 and V is TRBV25-1; maybe TRBD1 (5 bases). Germline assignment: CDR1 MGHDK and CDR2 SYGVNS. The CDR3 is made up of 16 amino acids. With 1 base removed from V and 9 bases from J, the gap between germline ends came to 19 bases. CDR3 DNA: TGTGCCAGCAGTGAATCTTCGTATGGGGCTTTCACTGAGCAGTTCTTC. Its translation is CASSESSYGAFTEQFF.